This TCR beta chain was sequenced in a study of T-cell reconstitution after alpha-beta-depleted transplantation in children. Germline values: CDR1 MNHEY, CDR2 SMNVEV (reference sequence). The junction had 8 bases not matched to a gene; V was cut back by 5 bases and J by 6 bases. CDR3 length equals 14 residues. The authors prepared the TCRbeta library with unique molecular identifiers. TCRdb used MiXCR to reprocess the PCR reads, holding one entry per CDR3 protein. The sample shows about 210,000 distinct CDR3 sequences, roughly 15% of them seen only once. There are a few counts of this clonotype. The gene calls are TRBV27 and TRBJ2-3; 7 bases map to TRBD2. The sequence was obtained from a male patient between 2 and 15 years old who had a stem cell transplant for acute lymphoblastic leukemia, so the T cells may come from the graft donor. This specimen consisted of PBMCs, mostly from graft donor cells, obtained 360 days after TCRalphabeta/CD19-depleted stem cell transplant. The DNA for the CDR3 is TGTGCCAGCAGTCCCCTTTTGGGGGGGGATACGCAGTATTTT. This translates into CASSPLLGGDTQYF.